Below, one T cell receptor (beta chain) is given with its context. The antigen is undetermined. This sample is part of a study of T cells in localized non-small cell lung cancer. Study results and caveats: Sequencing was limited to one tumor region, leaving the possibility of heterogeneity open. Longer overall survival associated with higher blood T cell density; shorter survival with higher adjacent-lung clonality. Measurement of T cell clonality placed uninvolved adjacent lung highest, above the level in tumor. Appearances in adjacent lung were noted for a median roughly 50 of the top 100 tumor clones.

Assay: immunoSEQ multiplex PCR; the TCRdb copy retains only in-frame clones and omits some. The sample shows 13,000 or so clones, approximately 88% of them seen only once. CDR1 is LNHDA, CDR2 SQIVND, per germline (reference sequence). Germline trimming cut 6 bases from V and 5 bases from J; bases unmatched to any gene: 11. The CDR3 totals 16 residues. The chain has TRBV19 and TRBJ1-5; 9 bases are a match to TRBD1. Sequencing was performed on peripheral blood, taken before any cancer treatment. The sequence was obtained from a male donor aged 60 or over with stage I squamous cell lung carcinoma. CDR3 DNA sequence: TGTGCCAGTAGGGGAGAGGGACAGGGCTACGATCAGCCCCAGCATTTT. Its translation is CASRGEGQGYDQPQHF.